The rows below give T cell receptor beta chains drawn from one sample of a study of PD-1 blockade in classical Hodgkin lymphoma. The method was immunoSEQ multiplex PCR; TCRdb's version includes in-frame clones alone and lacks a portion of them. The repertoire holds approximately 160,000 clones, with about four fifths as singletons. This sample comprised peripheral blood mononuclear cells (PBMCs), obtained before the second cycle of nivolumab. The receptors originated from a human donor with classical Hodgkin lymphoma. The CDR3 runs from the conserved cysteine through the conserved F or W. A D gene is named only where the DNA matches it firmly. Clone size is stated in some rows and not others, as once, few, many or a class when expanded.

d_call: .
clone_size: .
v_call: TRBV11-1
j_call: TRBJ2-3
cdr3_aa: CASSLDPGLTDTQYF
cdr3_nt: TGTGCCAGCAGCTTAGACCCCGGACTCACAGATACGCAGTATTTT

d_call: .
clone_size: .
v_call: TRBV18
j_call: TRBJ1-2
cdr3_aa: CASSPIIRQNYGYTF
cdr3_nt: TGTGCCAGCTCACCAATCATTAGACAAAACTATGGCTACACCTTC

d_call: .
clone_size: once
v_call: TRBV6-1
j_call: TRBJ2-1
cdr3_aa: CASSVPVLYEQFF
cdr3_nt: TGTGCCAGCAGTGTTCCAGTCCTTTATGAGCAGTTCTTC

d_call: TRBD2
clone_size: .
v_call: TRBV2
j_call: TRBJ2-7
cdr3_aa: CASSDPGLGQSSEQYF
cdr3_nt: TGTGCCAGCAGTGATCCGGGACTAGGGCAGTCCTCCGAGCAGTACTTC

d_call: .
clone_size: .
v_call: TRBV7-9
j_call: TRBJ2-7
cdr3_aa: CASSAAGFYEQYF
cdr3_nt: TGTGCCAGCAGCGCAGCAGGGTTTTACGAGCAGTACTTC

d_call: TRBD2
clone_size: .
v_call: TRBV9
j_call: TRBJ2-1
cdr3_aa: CASSAGGLAGMTSYNEQFF
cdr3_nt: TGTGCCAGCAGCGCTGGGGGACTAGCGGGAATGACCTCCTACAATGAGCAGTTCTTC

d_call: .
clone_size: .
v_call: TRBV27
j_call: TRBJ2-5
cdr3_aa: CASSRGTQYF
cdr3_nt: TGTGCCAGTTCCCGGGGGACCCAGTACTTC

d_call: .
clone_size: few
v_call: TRBV19
j_call: TRBJ1-2
cdr3_aa: CASSIVAGWNGYTF
cdr3_nt: TGTGCCAGTAGTATCGTCGCAGGGTGGAATGGCTACACCTTC

d_call: .
clone_size: .
v_call: TRBV7-9
j_call: TRBJ1-2
cdr3_aa: CASSLGTMDYGYTF
cdr3_nt: TGTGCCAGCAGCTTGGGGACAATGGACTATGGCTACACCTTC

d_call: .
clone_size: .
v_call: TRBV6-5
j_call: TRBJ1-4
cdr3_aa: CASSWGGRNEKLFF
cdr3_nt: TGTGCCAGCAGTTGGGGGGGGCGCAATGAAAAACTGTTTTTT

d_call: .
clone_size: .
v_call: TRBV4-3
j_call: TRBJ1-2
cdr3_aa: CASSQDRADYGYTF
cdr3_nt: TGCGCCAGCAGCCAAGATCGGGCAGACTATGGCTACACCTTC

d_call: TRBD1
clone_size: .
v_call: TRBV7-7
j_call: TRBJ2-2
cdr3_aa: CASSQDRESGELFF
cdr3_nt: TGTGCTAGCAGCCAAGACAGGGAATCCGGGGAGCTGTTTTTT

d_call: .
clone_size: many
v_call: TRBV18
j_call: TRBJ2-2
cdr3_aa: CASSPSVGQGNTGELFF
cdr3_nt: TGTGCCAGCTCACCATCTGTAGGTCAGGGGAACACCGGGGAGCTGTTTTTT

d_call: .
clone_size: .
v_call: TRBV5-5
j_call: TRBJ2-2
cdr3_aa: CASSLVSSGELFF
cdr3_nt: TGTGCCAGCAGCTTGGTTTCCTCCGGGGAGCTGTTTTTT

d_call: .
clone_size: .
v_call: TRBV6-5
j_call: TRBJ1-1
cdr3_aa: CASSPGSRQNTEAFF
cdr3_nt: TGTGCCAGCAGCCCGGGGTCCCGACAAAACACTGAAGCTTTCTTT

d_call: TRBD2
clone_size: .
v_call: TRBV25-1
j_call: TRBJ2-3
cdr3_aa: CASSGAAGVRTSTDTQYF
cdr3_nt: TGTGCCAGCAGTGGGGCAGCGGGAGTGCGAACGAGCACAGATACGCAGTATTTT

d_call: .
clone_size: .
v_call: TRBV18
j_call: TRBJ1-1
cdr3_aa: CASSPPSVNTEAFF
cdr3_nt: TGTGCCAGCTCACCACCGTCCGTGAACACTGAAGCTTTCTTT

d_call: .
clone_size: once
v_call: TRBV19
j_call: TRBJ2-1
cdr3_aa: CASTPPGHRSYNEQFF
cdr3_nt: TGTGCCAGTACCCCTCCGGGACACCGCTCCTACAATGAGCAGTTCTTC

d_call: TRBD2
clone_size: .
v_call: TRBV4-1
j_call: TRBJ2-3
cdr3_aa: CASSQDHRISGGRDTQYF
cdr3_nt: TGCGCCAGCAGCCAAGATCACAGGATTAGCGGGGGACGAGATACGCAGTATTTT

d_call: .
clone_size: .
v_call: TRBV19
j_call: TRBJ2-4
cdr3_aa: CASSVTSEAKNIQYF
cdr3_nt: TGTGCCAGTAGCGTGACTTCTGAAGCCAAAAACATTCAGTACTTC

d_call: .
clone_size: few
v_call: TRBV18
j_call: TRBJ1-1
cdr3_aa: CASSPRDTEAFF
cdr3_nt: TGTGCCAGCTCACCACGTGACACTGAAGCTTTCTTT

d_call: .
clone_size: .
v_call: TRBV10-3
j_call: TRBJ2-5
cdr3_aa: CAISDSAGQETQYF
cdr3_nt: TGTGCCATCAGTGACTCCGCGGGGCAAGAGACCCAGTACTTC

d_call: .
clone_size: .
v_call: TRBV6-5
j_call: TRBJ2-7
cdr3_aa: CASSYASVGSEQYF
cdr3_nt: TGTGCCAGCAGTTACGCGTCCGTGGGCAGCGAGCAGTACTTC

d_call: .
clone_size: .
v_call: TRBV28
j_call: TRBJ1-1
cdr3_aa: CASSSQGWITEAFF
cdr3_nt: TGTGCCAGCAGTTCACAGGGTTGGATCACTGAAGCTTTCTTT

d_call: .
clone_size: .
v_call: TRBV2
j_call: TRBJ1-6
cdr3_aa: CASSVATEGSPLHF
cdr3_nt: TGTGCCAGCAGTGTTGCGACAGAGGGTTCACCCCTCCACTTT

d_call: .
clone_size: .
v_call: TRBV7-9
j_call: TRBJ2-5
cdr3_aa: CASSLGSRETQYF
cdr3_nt: TGTGCCAGCAGCTTAGGGAGTCGTGAGACCCAGTACTTC

d_call: .
clone_size: .
v_call: TRBV5-4
j_call: TRBJ2-1
cdr3_aa: CASSLDTSPYNEQFF
cdr3_nt: TGTGCCAGCAGCTTGGATACTAGTCCCTACAATGAGCAGTTCTTC

d_call: .
clone_size: .
v_call: TRBV15
j_call: TRBJ1-2
cdr3_aa: CATSRDRTRDVYGYTF
cdr3_nt: TGTGCCACCAGCAGAGATAGGACACGCGACGTCTATGGCTACACCTTC

d_call: TRBD1
clone_size: .
v_call: TRBV7-8
j_call: TRBJ2-7
cdr3_aa: CASSPTGLEQYF
cdr3_nt: TGTGCCAGCAGCCCGACAGGGCTCGAGCAGTACTTC

d_call: TRBD1
clone_size: .
v_call: TRBV5-1
j_call: TRBJ1-1
cdr3_aa: CASSSFGQGKEAFF
cdr3_nt: TGCGCCAGCAGCTCATTCGGACAGGGGAAAGAAGCTTTCTTT

d_call: TRBD1
clone_size: .
v_call: TRBV6-1
j_call: TRBJ1-3
cdr3_aa: CASSETPGTGSGNTIYF
cdr3_nt: TGTGCCAGCAGTGAAACTCCCGGGACAGGCTCTGGAAACACCATATATTTT

d_call: TRBD1
clone_size: .
v_call: TRBV5-6
j_call: TRBJ2-5
cdr3_aa: CASSLTLAGGQETQYF
cdr3_nt: TGTGCCAGCAGCTTAACCCTGGCAGGGGGCCAAGAGACCCAGTACTTC

d_call: TRBD2
clone_size: .
v_call: TRBV6-5
j_call: TRBJ2-3
cdr3_aa: CASSYSGGRVNLYF
cdr3_nt: TGTGCCAGCAGTTACTCGGGCGGGAGGGTTAACCTGTATTTT

d_call: .
clone_size: once
v_call: TRBV2
j_call: TRBJ2-7
cdr3_aa: CASSPSYEQYF
cdr3_nt: TGTGCCAGCAGCCCCTCCTACGAGCAGTACTTC

d_call: .
clone_size: .
v_call: TRBV10-3
j_call: TRBJ2-3
cdr3_aa: CAIGLKATDTQYF
cdr3_nt: TGTGCCATCGGTCTCAAGGCCACAGATACGCAGTATTTT

d_call: .
clone_size: .
v_call: TRBV10-3
j_call: TRBJ2-7
cdr3_aa: CAISSGDYEQYF
cdr3_nt: TGTGCCATCTCCTCAGGGGATTACGAGCAGTACTTC

d_call: .
clone_size: .
v_call: TRBV7-9
j_call: TRBJ2-5
cdr3_aa: CASSPWEVWETQYF
cdr3_nt: TGTGCCAGCAGCCCCTGGGAAGTTTGGGAGACCCAGTACTTC

d_call: .
clone_size: few
v_call: TRBV10-3
j_call: TRBJ2-6
cdr3_aa: CAISVIQGSGANVLTF
cdr3_nt: TGTGCCATCAGCGTAATTCAGGGCTCAGGGGCCAACGTCCTGACTTTC

d_call: .
clone_size: .
v_call: TRBV7-6
j_call: TRBJ1-2
cdr3_aa: CASSLIVPGEFTGGYTF
cdr3_nt: TGTGCCAGCAGCTTAATAGTCCCAGGGGAATTTACCGGCGGCTACACCTTC

d_call: .
clone_size: .
v_call: TRBV28
j_call: TRBJ2-3
cdr3_aa: CANGESSTDTQYF
cdr3_nt: TGTGCCAACGGAGAGAGTAGCACAGATACGCAGTATTTT

d_call: .
clone_size: .
v_call: TRBV4-3
j_call: TRBJ2-7
cdr3_aa: CASSQARTVPYEQYF
cdr3_nt: TGCGCCAGCAGCCAAGCCCGGACAGTCCCCTACGAGCAGTACTTC

d_call: .
clone_size: .
v_call: TRBV11-2
j_call: TRBJ1-2
cdr3_aa: CASSLDWYGYTF
cdr3_nt: TGTGCCAGCAGCTTAGATTGGTATGGCTACACCTTC

d_call: .
clone_size: .
v_call: TRBV27
j_call: TRBJ1-1
cdr3_aa: CASSLSAGAGHTEAFF
cdr3_nt: TGTGCCAGCAGTTTATCAGCAGGGGCCGGTCACACTGAAGCTTTCTTT

d_call: TRBD1
clone_size: .
v_call: TRBV6-1
j_call: TRBJ2-6
cdr3_aa: CASSAGTASGANVLTF
cdr3_nt: TGTGCCAGCAGTGCCGGGACAGCGTCTGGGGCCAACGTCCTGACTTTC

d_call: TRBD2
clone_size: .
v_call: TRBV11-2
j_call: TRBJ2-1
cdr3_aa: CASNALAAINEQFF
cdr3_nt: TGTGCCAGCAATGCACTAGCGGCGATCAATGAGCAGTTCTTC

d_call: .
clone_size: .
v_call: TRBV28
j_call: TRBJ2-4
cdr3_aa: CASTGAAKNIQYF
cdr3_nt: TGTGCCAGCACAGGGGCTGCCAAAAACATTCAGTACTTC

d_call: TRBD1
clone_size: .
v_call: TRBV4-3
j_call: TRBJ2-7
cdr3_aa: CASSLRGGTGSSYEQYF
cdr3_nt: TGCGCCAGCAGCCTAAGAGGGGGGACAGGGTCCTCCTACGAGCAGTACTTC

d_call: .
clone_size: .
v_call: TRBV6-6
j_call: TRBJ1-3
cdr3_aa: CASTLGGGSGNTIYF
cdr3_nt: TGTGCCAGCACCCTCGGTGGGGGGTCTGGAAACACCATATATTTT

d_call: .
clone_size: .
v_call: TRBV19
j_call: TRBJ2-3
cdr3_aa: CASRDRDTQYF
cdr3_nt: TGTGCCAGTAGGGATAGAGATACGCAGTATTTT

d_call: TRBD1
clone_size: .
v_call: TRBV6-1
j_call: TRBJ1-2
cdr3_aa: CASRPGTGGNGYTF
cdr3_nt: TGTGCCAGCAGACCGGGGACAGGGGGCAACGGCTACACCTTC